The rows below give T cell receptor beta chains drawn from one sample of a study of CD4 T cells in relation to SARS-CoV-2 and coronaviruses. Here immunoSEQ multiplex PCR was the method, and the copy in TCRdb shows in-frame clones only, minus some. The sample consists of 60,000 to 85,000 clones, more than 80% of them appearing once. Sample: naive CD4+ T cells from PBMCs. These TCRs come from a human donor in good health. Each CDR3 is given with its conserved first and last residue. A D gene is named only where the DNA matches it firmly. Part of the rows lack a size; the others show once, few, many or a class for expanded clones.

v_call	clone_size	j_call	d_call	cdr3_aa	cdr3_nt
TRBV7-3	-	TRBJ2-1	-	CASSPGGQGYNEQFF	TGTGCCAGCAGTCCAGGTGGGCAAGGTTACAATGAGCAGTTCTTC
TRBV5-1	-	TRBJ2-5	-	CASSPAPQATQYF	TGCGCCAGCAGCCCGGCACCCCAGGCGACCCAGTACTTC
TRBV28	-	TRBJ2-7	-	CASSSPAGLSSYEQYF	TGTGCCAGCAGCAGCCCCGCGGGACTGAGTTCCTACGAGCAGTACTTC
TRBV5-4	-	TRBJ1-4	TRBD1	CASSLTGQGFANEKLFF	TGTGCCAGCAGCTTGACCGGACAGGGTTTTGCTAATGAAAAACTGTTTTTT
TRBV5-1	-	TRBJ2-6	-	CASSLGSGANVLTF	TGCGCCAGCAGCTTGGGCTCTGGGGCCAACGTCCTGACTTTC
TRBV11-3	-	TRBJ2-5	-	CASSLDGTSSTETQYF	TGTGCCAGCAGCTTAGATGGGACCAGCTCAACGGAGACCCAGTACTTC
TRBV19	-	TRBJ2-3	-	CATITGITQYF	TGTGCCACCATCACGGGAATTACGCAGTATTTT
TRBV18	once	TRBJ2-7	-	CASSPAYEQYF	TGTGCCAGCTCACCAGCGTACGAGCAGTACTTC
TRBV25-1	-	TRBJ1-1	TRBD1	CASSWTGGNTEAFF	TGTGCCAGCAGTTGGACAGGGGGTAACACTGAAGCTTTCTTT
TRBV28	once	TRBJ1-2	-	CASSPPVQGGYGYTF	TGTGCCAGCAGTCCCCCCGTTCAAGGAGGCTATGGCTACACCTTC
TRBV18	-	TRBJ2-1	-	CASSPAVGIYNEQFF	TGTGCCAGCTCACCTGCGGTCGGGATCTACAATGAGCAGTTCTTC
TRBV11-2	-	TRBJ2-3	-	CASSVGGADTQYF	TGTGCCAGCAGCGTGGGGGGGGCTGATACGCAGTATTTT
TRBV19	-	TRBJ2-7	TRBD1	CASSATGIFGYEQYF	TGTGCCAGTAGTGCGACAGGGATCTTCGGTTACGAGCAGTACTTC
TRBV5-4	-	TRBJ1-2	-	CASSLGPLEEGYTF	TGTGCCAGCAGCTTGGGACCACTAGAGGAGGGCTACACCTTC
TRBV7-3	-	TRBJ1-2	-	CASSPKPATWDGYTF	TGTGCCAGCAGCCCGAAACCGGCTACTTGGGATGGCTACACCTTC
TRBV21-1	-	TRBJ2-7	-	CASTRVPDSPETYEQYF	TGTGCCAGCACACGAGTACCGGACAGTCCCGAAACCTACGAGCAGTACTTC
TRBV2	-	TRBJ2-3	-	CASRLGGDTQYF	TGTGCCAGCAGGCTAGGGGGAGATACGCAGTATTTT
TRBV24-1	-	TRBJ1-4	-	CATSDSGTGNEKLFF	TGTGCCACCAGTGACAGCGGGACGGGTAATGAAAAACTGTTTTTT
TRBV5-1	once	TRBJ2-1	TRBD2	CASRPILAGSNNEQFF	TGCGCCAGCAGACCCATTCTAGCGGGGAGTAACAATGAGCAGTTCTTC
TRBV21-1	-	TRBJ2-3	-	CASSKVWGLAETSTDTQYF	TGTGCCAGCAGCAAAGTCTGGGGACTAGCGGAAACTAGCACAGATACGCAGTATTTT
TRBV24-1	-	TRBJ2-5	TRBD2	CATSISRASGSETQYF	TGTGCCACCAGTATTTCAAGGGCTAGCGGGAGTGAGACCCAGTACTTC
TRBV6-5	-	TRBJ2-5	-	CASRSRAETQYF	TGTGCCAGCAGGAGCCGGGCCGAGACCCAGTACTTC
TRBV19	-	TRBJ1-2	-	CASSIGGGARIYGYTF	TGTGCCAGTAGTATAGGAGGAGGAGCAAGGATCTATGGCTACACCTTC
TRBV28	-	TRBJ1-2	-	CASRGGLINYGYTF	TGTGCCAGCAGGGGGGGGTTGATTAACTATGGCTACACCTTC
TRBV2	-	TRBJ2-2	-	CASTLGGMAGELFF	TGTGCCAGCACCCTAGGGGGTATGGCCGGGGAGCTGTTTTTT
TRBV5-1	-	TRBJ2-2	TRBD2	CASSPGLAGAANTGELFF	TGCGCCAGCAGCCCGGGACTAGCGGGGGCCGCGAACACCGGGGAGCTGTTTTTT
TRBV28	-	TRBJ1-4	-	CASSSLDSKNEKLFF	TGTGCCAGCAGCTCACTGGACAGTAAGAATGAAAAACTGTTTTTT
TRBV7-2	-	TRBJ2-3	-	CASSPRGQRTDTQYF	TGTGCCAGCAGCCCCCGGGGGCAGAGAACAGATACGCAGTATTTT
TRBV6-1	-	TRBJ2-7	-	CASSEVGGSLFYEQYF	TGTGCCAGCAGTGAAGTAGGGGGGAGCCTATTCTACGAGCAGTACTTC
TRBV7-3	-	TRBJ2-2	-	CASSSRANTGELFF	TGTGCCAGCAGCTCCCGCGCGAACACCGGGGAGCTGTTTTTT
TRBV19	-	TRBJ1-4	-	CASTRGTPNEKLFF	TGTGCCAGTACCCGGGGGACACCGAATGAAAAACTGTTTTTT
TRBV5-1	-	TRBJ2-3	-	CASSLVGITTDTQYF	TGCGCCAGCAGCTTGGTGGGGATTACCACAGATACGCAGTATTTT
TRBV9	-	TRBJ2-2	-	CASSVGRAGELFF	TGTGCCAGCAGCGTAGGCAGGGCCGGGGAGCTGTTTTTT
TRBV3-1/TRBV3-2	-	TRBJ1-6	-	CASSQGRGGSYSPLHF	TGTGCCAGCAGCCAAGGTAGAGGGGGTAGCTATTCACCCCTCCACTTT
TRBV5-4	-	TRBJ2-1	TRBD1	CASIKDRANYNEQFF	TGTGCCAGCATTAAGGACAGGGCTAACTACAATGAGCAGTTCTTC
TRBV15	-	TRBJ1-4	-	CATSRPTHLEGEKLFF	TGTGCCACCAGCAGGCCGACCCACCTAGAGGGTGAAAAACTGTTTTTT
TRBV5-1	once	TRBJ2-3	TRBD1	CASSLQGAGTDTQYF	TGCGCCAGCAGCTTACAGGGGGCGGGCACAGATACGCAGTATTTT
TRBV30	-	TRBJ2-1	-	CAWRRGAADNEQFF	TGTGCCTGGAGGAGAGGGGCGGCGGACAATGAGCAGTTCTTC
TRBV12-3/TRBV12-4	once	TRBJ2-3	TRBD2	CASSTSGVYTQYF	TGTGCCAGCAGTACCAGCGGGGTCTATACGCAGTATTTT
TRBV19	-	TRBJ2-2	TRBD1	CATKDRGSTGELFF	TGTGCCACAAAGGACAGGGGGTCCACCGGGGAGCTGTTTTTT
TRBV6-2/TRBV6-3	-	TRBJ2-7	-	CASSYWSWAGNYEQYF	TGTGCCAGCAGTTACTGGTCTTGGGCAGGGAATTACGAGCAGTACTTC
TRBV5-1	-	TRBJ2-7	TRBD1	CASSPIPGQGGEQYF	TGCGCCAGCAGCCCGATCCCGGGACAGGGCGGCGAGCAGTACTTC
TRBV27	-	TRBJ1-6	-	CASSFRFSPLHF	TGTGCCAGCAGTTTTCGGTTTTCACCCCTCCACTTT
TRBV7-8	-	TRBJ1-6	-	CASSLASGSAFGSPLHF	TGTGCCAGCAGCTTAGCGTCAGGGAGTGCTTTCGGTTCACCCCTCCACTTT
TRBV2	-	TRBJ2-7	TRBD1	CASSGPGGRGNEQYF	TGTGCCAGCAGTGGCCCAGGGGGCCGGGGAAACGAGCAGTACTTC
TRBV27	-	TRBJ1-4	-	CASSLVGGTNEKLFF	TGTGCCAGCAGTTTGGTGGGGGGCACTAATGAAAAACTGTTTTTT
TRBV30	-	TRBJ2-7	-	CAWSMDRSSEQYF	TGTGCCTGGAGTATGGACCGGAGCAGCGAGCAGTACTTC
TRBV3-1/TRBV3-2	-	TRBJ1-1	TRBD1	CASSQDRSRGGEGATEAFF	TGTGCCAGCAGCCAAGACCGAAGTCGAGGGGGCGAAGGAGCCACTGAAGCTTTCTTT
TRBV30	-	TRBJ1-5	-	CAWSPSMDQPQHF	TGTGCCTGGAGCCCGTCTATGGACCAGCCCCAGCATTTT
TRBV15	-	TRBJ2-4	TRBD1	CATSRGGTGKNIQYF	TGTGCCACCAGCAGAGGGGGGACAGGAAAAAACATTCAGTACTTC
TRBV2	-	TRBJ1-4	TRBD1	CASSGKGATYEKLFF	TGTGCCAGCAGTGGAAAGGGGGCAACCTATGAAAAACTGTTTTTT
TRBV28	-	TRBJ1-6	-	CASSLGPLSNSPLHF	TGTGCCAGCAGTTTGGGTCCTCTAAGTAATTCACCCCTCCACTTT
TRBV4-1	-	TRBJ1-2	-	CASSQAGVYGYTF	TGCGCCAGCAGCCAAGCTGGGGTATATGGCTACACCTTC
TRBV7-3	-	TRBJ2-5	TRBD1	CASSRTGGASETQYF	TGTGCCAGCAGCCGAACAGGGGGCGCTTCGGAGACCCAGTACTTC
TRBV6-6	-	TRBJ1-2	-	CASTLGGANYGYTF	TGTGCCAGCACCCTGGGTGGTGCTAACTATGGCTACACCTTC